This TCR beta chain comes out of a study of blood T cell repertoires in COVID-19. Here immunoSEQ multiplex PCR was the method, and the copy in TCRdb shows in-frame clones only, minus some. The top ten hold less than 1% of the sample, which has 180,000 or so clones, about 88% seen once. The germline V and J ends were trimmed by 0 bases and 4 bases, with 10 bases remaining between them. This CDR3 spans 15 amino acids. Germline loops: CDR1 SGHRS, CDR2 YFSETQ. The source material was peripheral blood. The sequence was collected from a man between 18 and 35 years old with acute or convalescent COVID-19. J is TRBJ1-4 and V is TRBV5-1; D remains ambiguous. CDR3 nucleotide sequence: TGCGCCAGCAGCTTGGGCAGGCAGATTAATGAAAAACTGTTTTTT. This encodes CASSLGRQINEKLFF.